This T cell receptor beta chain was retrieved from a study of OX40 agonist ivuxolimab in advanced cancers. Study conclusions and caveats: Near-lowest levels of clonal expansion characterized partial responders at 0.1-3.0 mg/kg. Determination of antigen specificity was not performed for the expanded peripheral T cells.

As to this clone: Its antigen remains unknown.

Sequencing was performed with immunoSEQ multiplex PCR; in TCRdb, only in-frame clones are kept and a portion is missing. The sample shows some 78,000 clones, 86% of them seen only once. The V gene lost 4 bases and the J gene lost 2 bases, with 20 bases spanning the gap. This CDR3 has 18 residues. Germline CDR1 ENHRY, CDR2 SYGVKD. The TCR sequence derives from an adult with an advanced solid tumor such as melanoma, head and neck, liver or kidney cancer. Source: CD4+ or CD8+ T cells sorted from blood, taken in a trial of the OX40 agonist ivuxolimab. V gene TRBV10-3 combines with J gene TRBJ2-2; TRBD1 is a possible D gene (6 bases). The CDR3 DNA sequence: TGTGCCATCAGTGTAGAGGACAGCGTCTCCTTAAACACCGGGGAGCTGTTTTTT. Encoded protein: CAISVEDSVSLNTGELFF.